This is a list of T cell receptor beta chains from one sample in a study of blood T cell repertoires in COVID-19. Produced via immunoSEQ multiplex PCR; TCRdb's table is partial and in-frame only. The table includes a few hundred thousand clones, approximately 86% detected once. The sample consisted of PBMCs or T cells enriched from blood (not recorded which). The receptors were sampled from a woman in her 30s who had been exposed to COVID-19. Both conserved end residues are part of each CDR3. Each record gives: D gene, clone size, J gene, V gene, CDR3 protein, CDR3 DNA. The D gene is left open where the match is weak. Rows give clone size only sometimes, using once, few, many, or a class for an expanded clone.

-,many,TRBJ2-3,TRBV5-6,CASSLVAHTIPNTQYF,TGTGCCAGCAGCTTGGTGGCCCACACCATTCCGAATACGCAGTATTTT
TRBD1,-,TRBJ1-2,TRBV11-3,CASSLWTGSTPNYGYTF,TGTGCCAGCAGCTTATGGACAGGTTCGACCCCTAACTATGGCTACACCTTC
-,-,TRBJ2-1,TRBV3-1/TRBV3-2,CASSEGHFIEYEQFF,TGTGCCAGCAGCGAGGGACATTTTATCGAATACGAGCAGTTCTTC
-,-,TRBJ2-2,TRBV21-1,CASSKGISGGPNTGELFF,TGTGCCAGCAGCAAAGGAATTAGCGGGGGACCCAACACCGGGGAGCTGTTTTTT
TRBD2,-,TRBJ2-5,TRBV5-6,CASSLIGRGAGETQYF,TGTGCCAGCAGCTTAATTGGGCGGGGGGCCGGAGAGACCCAGTACTTC
TRBD1,-,TRBJ1-4,TRBV7-3,CASSPGQGGTNEKLFF,TGTGCCAGCAGCCCGGGACAGGGAGGGACTAATGAAAAACTGTTTTTT
-,few,TRBJ1-5,TRBV30,CAWRESGNPINQPQHF,TGTGCCTGGAGGGAATCGGGAAACCCAATCAATCAGCCCCAGCATTTT
-,-,TRBJ2-7,TRBV6-2/TRBV6-3,CASRPTGLSLYEQYF,TGTGCCAGCAGGCCTACAGGGCTCAGCCTCTACGAGCAGTACTTC
TRBD1,once,TRBJ1-5,TRBV19,CASSIGATGPNQPQHF,TGTGCCAGTAGTATAGGTGCGACAGGGCCCAATCAGCCCCAGCATTTT
-,-,TRBJ2-7,TRBV19,CASSIVGLSYEQYF,TGTGCCAGTAGTATAGTGGGCCTCTCCTACGAGCAGTACTTC
-,-,TRBJ1-3,TRBV5-1,CASSLAGRDAGNTIYF,TGCGCCAGCAGCTTGGCTGGCAGGGATGCTGGAAACACCATATATTTT
-,-,TRBJ2-1,TRBV30,CAWSGGPISNNEQFF,TGTGCCTGGAGTGGGGGGCCGATTTCAAACAATGAGCAGTTCTTC
-,-,TRBJ1-2,TRBV18,CASSPAPTASRAIGYTF,TGTGCCAGCTCACCAGCGCCGACAGCCTCACGTGCAATTGGCTACACCTTC
-,-,TRBJ1-2,TRBV2,CASRDGEDGYTF,TGTGCCAGCAGGGACGGGGAGGATGGCTACACCTTC
-,-,TRBJ2-5,TRBV9,CASSVLATSQETQYF,TGTGCCAGCAGCGTACTAGCCACCTCCCAAGAGACCCAGTACTTC
-,few,TRBJ1-4,TRBV13,CASSLRGVDEKLFF,TGTGCCAGCAGCTTACGGGGGGTCGATGAAAAACTGTTTTTT
-,-,TRBJ1-1,TRBV20-1,CSAGDREAFF,TGCAGTGCTGGCGACAGGGAAGCTTTCTTT
-,-,TRBJ1-3,TRBV29-1,CSAREELSLGNTIYF,TGCAGCGCCCGTGAGGAGCTGTCCCTGGGAAACACCATATATTTT
-,-,TRBJ1-4,TRBV5-4,CASSLKQANEKLFF,TGTGCCAGCAGCTTGAAACAGGCAAATGAAAAACTGTTTTTT
-,-,TRBJ1-5,TRBV7-2,CASSLGFDSSNQPQHF,TGTGCCAGCAGCTTAGGGTTTGACAGTAGCAATCAGCCCCAGCATTTT
TRBD1,-,TRBJ2-2,TRBV18,CASSPGTGAAGELFF,TGTGCCAGCTCACCTGGGACAGGGGCGGCCGGGGAGCTGTTTTTT
TRBD1,-,TRBJ1-1,TRBV10-2,CASWAGQGQAFF,TGCGCCAGCTGGGCCGGACAGGGTCAAGCTTTCTTT
-,-,TRBJ1-2,TRBV6-5,CASARGSNYGYTF,TGTGCCAGCGCCAGGGGATCAAACTATGGCTACACCTTC
TRBD1,-,TRBJ2-3,TRBV5-5,CASSLTINRGYTDTQYF,TGTGCCAGCAGCTTGACTATAAACAGGGGGTACACAGATACGCAGTATTTT
TRBD1,few,TRBJ1-1,TRBV11-2,CASSKDRVNTEAFF,TGTGCCAGCAGCAAAGACAGGGTCAATACTGAAGCTTTCTTT
TRBD2,-,TRBJ2-7,TRBV28,CATQRGGNTYEQYF,TGTGCCACCCAACGGGGGGGGAACACCTACGAGCAGTACTTC
-,-,TRBJ1-5,TRBV5-4,CASSLGGSGNQPQHF,TGTGCCAGCAGCTTGGGCGGGAGTGGCAATCAGCCCCAGCATTTT
TRBD2,-,TRBJ2-3,TRBV9,CASSTPPSGGLTDTQYF,TGTGCCAGCAGCACACCTCCTAGCGGGGGCCTGACAGATACGCAGTATTTT
-,-,TRBJ2-7,TRBV6-5,CASVWSYEQYF,TGTGCCAGCGTGTGGAGCTACGAGCAGTACTTC
-,-,TRBJ1-2,TRBV10-3,CAISTWESEGYTF,TGTGCCATCAGCACATGGGAGAGTGAGGGCTACACCTTC
TRBD1,few,TRBJ2-7,TRBV9,CASSGQGYEQYF,TGTGCCAGCAGCGGACAGGGATACGAGCAGTACTTC
-,-,TRBJ2-4,TRBV2,CASSEEAGGAKNIQYF,TGTGCCAGCAGTGAAGAGGCAGGGGGGGCCAAAAACATTCAGTACTTC
-,-,TRBJ1-3,TRBV5-1,CASSSQPDSYSGNTIYF,TGCGCCAGCAGTTCTCAGCCGGACAGTTACTCTGGAAACACCATATATTTT
-,-,TRBJ2-1,TRBV12-2,CASRFGQNNEQFF,TGTGCAAGTCGCTTCGGACAGAACAATGAGCAGTTCTTC
-,-,TRBJ2-1,TRBV2,CASSEPAGGEAFF,TGTGCCAGCAGTGAACCCGCAGGTGGTGAAGCGTTCTTC
-,-,TRBJ1-1,TRBV24-1,CATSDWQNTEAFF,TGTGCCACCAGTGATTGGCAGAACACTGAAGCTTTCTTT
-,few,TRBJ1-2,TRBV11-2,CASSPDSFYGYTF,TGTGCCAGCAGCCCGGACAGCTTCTATGGCTACACCTTC